This TCR beta chain was found in a study of shared clonotypes between healthy human individuals. At the level of the study: Contributing individuals were two females and three males aged 18 to 49.

The study's findings and limits: With a few donors compared, 5% to 5.5% of naive CD4 clonotypes were shared.

About this clone itself: The antigen is not known.

CDR1 LNHDA and CDR2 SQIVND come from the germline V gene (reference sequence). J lost 1 base, V lost 5 bases, and 12 bases had no gene match. The CDR3 has 17 residues. The study drew its donors from healthy HIV-negative adults without recent acute infections or vaccinations. Evenly divided among several immunoSEQ plates was the genomic DNA of each subset. The table came from immunoSEQ multiplex PCR; TCRdb's copy has only in-frame clones and leaves some out. The table has approximately 2.3 million clones, approximately 95% seen once. Source material: naive CD4+ T cells from PBMCs. The subset is: CD45RA+ positively selected. This sequence joins TRBV19 and TRBJ1-2; 8 nucleotides align to TRBD1. The sequence was obtained from a man between 18 and 35 years old in good health. Some clones in this sample may be carry-over from other donors' samples. CDR3 in amino acids: CASSGAGTGPVNYGYTF. The CDR3 bases are TGTGCCAGTAGTGGGGCCGGGACAGGCCCCGTTAACTATGGCTACACCTTC.